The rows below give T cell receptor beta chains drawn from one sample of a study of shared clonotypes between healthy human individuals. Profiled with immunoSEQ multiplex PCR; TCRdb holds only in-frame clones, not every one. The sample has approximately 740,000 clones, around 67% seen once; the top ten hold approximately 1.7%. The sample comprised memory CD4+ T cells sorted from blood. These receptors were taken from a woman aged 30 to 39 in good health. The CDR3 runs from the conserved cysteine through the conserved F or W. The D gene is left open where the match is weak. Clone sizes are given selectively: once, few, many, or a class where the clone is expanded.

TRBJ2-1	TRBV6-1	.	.	CASSEGVNEQFF	TGTGCCAGCAGTGAAGGAGTCAATGAGCAGTTCTTC
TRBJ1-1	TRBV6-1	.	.	CASSEPTGRNRAFF	TGTGCCAGCAGTGAACCAACAGGGCGTAATAGAGCTTTCTTT
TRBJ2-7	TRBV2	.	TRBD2	CASSLPSGPAGEQYF	TGTGCCAGCAGTCTCCCTAGCGGCCCCGCGGGAGAGCAGTACTTC
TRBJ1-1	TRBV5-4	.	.	CASRKGGFAEAFF	TGTGCCAGCAGAAAGGGGGGGTTTGCTGAAGCTTTCTTT
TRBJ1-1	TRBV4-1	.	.	CASSHSGDRNTEAFF	TGCGCCAGCAGCCACTCGGGCGACCGGAACACTGAAGCTTTCTTT
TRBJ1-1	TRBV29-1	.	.	CSAEGGRAGIYTEAFF	TGCAGCGCTGAGGGGGGGCGTGCGGGAATTTACACTGAAGCTTTCTTT
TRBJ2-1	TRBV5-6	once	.	CASSLGLTQFF	TGTGCCAGCAGCTTGGGGCTAACGCAGTTCTTC
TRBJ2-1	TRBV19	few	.	CASSIGRDGNEQFF	TGTGCCAGTAGTATCGGCAGGGATGGGAATGAGCAGTTCTTC
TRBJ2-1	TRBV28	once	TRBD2	CASPPGRGSLAGALNEQFF	TGTGCCAGTCCCCCGGGCAGGGGATCGCTAGCGGGAGCTCTCAATGAGCAGTTCTTC
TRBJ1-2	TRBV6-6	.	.	CASSWGMGADNYGYTF	TGTGCCAGCAGTTGGGGAATGGGGGCAGATAACTATGGCTACACCTTC
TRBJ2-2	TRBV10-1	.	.	CASSVGSARRLTGELFF	TGCGCCAGCAGTGTCGGGTCCGCCAGGCGCCTCACCGGGGAGCTGTTTTTT
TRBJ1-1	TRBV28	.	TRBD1	CASSSGGDTEAFF	TGTGCCAGCAGTTCAGGGGGGGACACTGAAGCTTTCTTT
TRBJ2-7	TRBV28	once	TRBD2	CASTLGGVEYEQYF	TGTGCCAGCACACTGGGAGGGGTGGAATACGAGCAGTACTTC
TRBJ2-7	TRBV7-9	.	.	CASSLVLYEQYF	TGTGCCAGCAGCTTAGTTTTGTACGAGCAGTACTTC
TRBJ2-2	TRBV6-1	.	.	CASSPGDWNTGELFF	TGTGCCAGCAGTCCGGGAGATTGGAACACCGGGGAGCTGTTTTTT
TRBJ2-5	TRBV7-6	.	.	CASSSGTARETQYF	TGTGCCAGCAGCTCCGGGACTGCCAGAGAGACCCAGTACTTC
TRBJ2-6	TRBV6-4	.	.	CASSDTGGSGANVLTF	TGTGCCAGCAGTGACACCGGGGGCTCTGGGGCCAACGTCCTGACTTTC
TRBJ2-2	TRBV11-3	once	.	CASSLDLLSTGELFF	TGTGCCAGCAGCTTAGATCTCTTAAGTACCGGGGAGCTGTTTTTT
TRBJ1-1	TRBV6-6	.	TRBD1	CASSLTGVVTEAFF	TGTGCCAGCAGTCTCACAGGGGTAGTCACTGAAGCTTTCTTT
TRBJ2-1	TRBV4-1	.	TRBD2	CASSQGLAGTSSYNEQFF	TGCGCCAGCAGCCAAGGACTAGCGGGAACGAGCTCCTACAATGAGCAGTTCTTC
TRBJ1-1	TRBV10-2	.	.	CASRVDWTEAFF	TGCGCCAGCCGTGTCGATTGGACTGAAGCTTTCTTT
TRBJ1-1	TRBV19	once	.	CASRPGPYTEAFF	TGTGCCAGTAGGCCGGGACCATACACTGAAGCTTTCTTT
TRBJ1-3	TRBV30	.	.	CAWSVIMGASPSGNTIYF	TGTGCCTGGAGTGTAATTATGGGGGCCTCTCCCTCTGGAAACACCATATATTTT
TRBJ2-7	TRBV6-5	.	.	CASSYGGGTYEQYF	TGTGCCAGCAGTTACGGGGGCGGGACCTACGAGCAGTACTTC
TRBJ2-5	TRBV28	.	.	CASSLGGWEETQYF	TGTGCCAGCAGTTTAGGGGGGTGGGAAGAGACCCAGTACTTC
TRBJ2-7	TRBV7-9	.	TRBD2	CASSTGLAGGRNEQYF	TGTGCCAGCAGCACCGGACTAGCGGGAGGGCGAAACGAGCAGTACTTC
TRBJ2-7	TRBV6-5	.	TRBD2	CASTGSGRTYEQYF	TGTGCCAGCACCGGTAGCGGGCGGACCTACGAGCAGTACTTC
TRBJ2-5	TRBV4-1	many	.	CASSQGPGGEETQYF	TGCGCCAGCAGCCAAGGTCCAGGGGGGGAAGAGACCCAGTACTTC
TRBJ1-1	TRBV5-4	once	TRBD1	CASSLIQGVNTEAFF	TGTGCCAGCAGCTTAATCCAGGGGGTGAACACTGAAGCTTTCTTT
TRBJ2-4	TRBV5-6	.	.	CASTIRMDIQYF	TGTGCCAGCACCATCCGGATGGACATTCAGTACTTC
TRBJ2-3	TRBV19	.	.	CASSDKIGPDTQYF	TGTGCCAGTAGTGACAAGATAGGGCCAGATACGCAGTATTTT
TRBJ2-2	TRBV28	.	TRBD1	CASSPGGSNTGELFF	TGTGCCAGCAGCCCAGGGGGATCGAACACCGGGGAGCTGTTTTTT
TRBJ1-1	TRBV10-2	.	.	CASSEPRVVTEAFF	TGCGCCAGCAGTGAACCCAGGGTAGTGACTGAAGCTTTCTTT
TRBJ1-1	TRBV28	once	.	CASSSRFFRGDGSEAFF	TGTGCCAGCAGCTCGAGGTTCTTCAGAGGGGATGGGAGTGAAGCTTTCTTT
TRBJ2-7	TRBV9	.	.	CASSARDGSYEQYF	TGTGCCAGCAGCGCCCGGGACGGATCCTACGAGCAGTACTTC
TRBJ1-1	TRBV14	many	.	CASSQWGGGTEAFF	TGTGCCAGCAGCCAATGGGGGGGAGGCACTGAAGCTTTCTTT
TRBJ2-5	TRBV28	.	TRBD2	CASSIRRTSGSHLTQYF	TGTGCCAGCAGTATCAGACGGACTAGCGGGAGTCATTTGACCCAGTACTTC
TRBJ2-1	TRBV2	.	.	CASKGTYGNEQFF	TGTGCCAGCAAGGGGACCTACGGGAATGAGCAGTTCTTC
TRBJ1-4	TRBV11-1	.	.	CASSPRGTEKLFF	TGTGCCAGCAGCCCCCGGGGGACTGAAAAACTGTTTTTT
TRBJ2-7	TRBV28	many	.	CASRRDGGISSYEQYF	TGTGCCAGCAGACGGGATGGAGGGATTAGCTCCTACGAGCAGTACTTC
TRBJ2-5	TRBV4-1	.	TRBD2	CASSQVLAGGRGETQYF	TGCGCCAGCAGCCAAGTTTTGGCGGGAGGCCGGGGAGAGACCCAGTACTTC
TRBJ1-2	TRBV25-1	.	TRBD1	CASSELGTVPYGYTF	TGTGCCAGCAGTGAATTAGGGACAGTCCCGTATGGCTACACCTTC
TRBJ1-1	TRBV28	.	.	CASRAPGTPREAFF	TGTGCCAGCAGAGCCCCCGGGACACCCCGTGAAGCTTTCTTT
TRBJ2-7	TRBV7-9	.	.	CASSMTVPHFHF	TGTGCCAGCAGTATGACGGTTCCCCACTTCCACTTC
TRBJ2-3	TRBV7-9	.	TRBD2	CASSQLGGLADTQYF	TGTGCCAGCAGCCAGCTAGGGGGACTAGCAGATACGCAGTATTTT
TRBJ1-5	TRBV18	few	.	CASSPPPDSNQPQHF	TGTGCCAGCTCACCACCCCCGGACAGCAATCAGCCCCAGCATTTT
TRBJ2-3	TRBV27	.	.	CASRLDRTLTDTQYF	TGTGCCAGCCGCCTCGACAGGACCCTCACAGATACGCAGTATTTT
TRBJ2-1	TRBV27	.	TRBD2	CASSPGLVFTDEQFF	TGTGCCAGCAGTCCGGGACTAGTCTTTACCGATGAGCAGTTCTTC
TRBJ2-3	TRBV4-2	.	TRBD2	CASSQGTGGGGTDTQYF	TGTGCCAGCAGCCAAGGGACGGGAGGAGGAGGCACAGATACGCAGTATTTT
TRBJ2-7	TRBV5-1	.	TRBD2	CASSKTTSGSGEQYF	TGCGCCAGCAGCAAGACGACTAGCGGGAGTGGCGAGCAGTACTTC
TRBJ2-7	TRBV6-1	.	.	CASSLSGGINYEQYF	TGTGCCAGCAGTCTAAGCGGTGGGATAAACTACGAGCAGTACTTC
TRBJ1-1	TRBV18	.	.	CASSPSSTTEAFF	TGTGCCAGCTCACCTTCCAGCACTACTGAAGCTTTCTTT
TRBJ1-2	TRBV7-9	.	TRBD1	CASSFLQGANYGYTF	TGTGCCAGCAGCTTTTTACAGGGGGCGAACTATGGCTACACCTTC